These 13 T cell receptor beta chains were sequenced from one sample in a study of blood T cell repertoires in COVID-19. TCRdb's table, derived via immunoSEQ multiplex PCR, lists solely in-frame clones and lacks some. The repertoire includes about 70,000 clones, around nine tenths of them detected once, and approximately 1.5% sits in the top ten. Sequencing was carried out using peripheral blood. The receptors come from a man in his sixties with acute or convalescent COVID-19.

The chain is built from TRBV2 and TRBJ2-1; 7 nucleotides match TRBD1. J gave up 1 base and V 11 bases, and 5 bases lay outside the gene matches. Germline V gives CDR1 SNHLY, CDR2 FYNNEI. The CDR3 has 13 amino acids. CDR3 sequence reads: CACRDRSYNEQFF. CDR3 nucleotide sequence: TGTGCCTGTCGGGACAGATCCTACAATGAGCAGTTCTTC.

The chain joins TRBV5-1 to TRBJ2-7; 7 nucleotides line up with TRBD1. CDR3 length: 15 residues. J was trimmed by 1 base and V by 1 base; bases with no gene match: 5. CDR1 is SGHRS, CDR2 YFSETQ, per germline. Written as DNA, the CDR3 is TGCGCCAGCAGCTTGACAAGACAGGGTTCCTACGAGCAGTACTTC. It is translated as CASSLTRQGSYEQYF.

The genes are TRBV5-1 and TRBJ1-1, with TRBD1 as a possible D gene (5 bases). Looked up from germline, CDR1 is SGHRS and CDR2 is YFSETQ. V shed 2 bases and J shed 4 bases, with 9 bases lying between them. The CDR3 covers 13 residues. CDR3 sequence reads: CASSFSGGTEAFF. The CDR3 bases are TGCGCCAGCAGCTTTAGCGGGGGCACTGAAGCTTTCTTT.

The V call is TRBV27, the J call TRBJ1-2; 9 bases are shared with TRBD1. Germline V gives CDR1 MNHEY, CDR2 SMNVEV (reference sequence). CDR3 length: 14 residues. Trimming at V came to 3 bases and at J to 4 bases, leaving 3 bases not matched to a gene. CDR3 nucleotides: TGTGCCAGCAGTTTGGGACAGGGCCCCTATGGCTACACCTTC. This encodes CASSLGQGPYGYTF.

The rearrangement joins TRBV2 to TRBJ1-5; D is unresolved. CDR1 and CDR2 (germline): SNHLY, FYNNEI. V lost 7 bases to trimming and J lost 7 bases, with 8 bases between them. This CDR3 has 11 residues. The CDR3 protein is CASKGSQPQHF. CDR3 coding DNA: TGTGCCAGCAAAGGGAGCCAGCCCCAGCATTTT.

CDR3 in DNA: TGTGCCAGTTACTTCAGGGGGGACACCGGGGAGCTGTTTTTT. Protein sequence: CASYFRGDTGELFF. The chain joins TRBV2 to TRBJ2-2; TRBD1 might be the D (7 bases). Trimming removed 9 bases from V and 3 bases from J, with 14 bases in between. CDR1 and CDR2 from the germline V gene are SNHLY and FYNNEI. CDR3 length: 14 amino acids.

This chain connects TRBV10-2 to TRBJ2-7; 7 bases line up with TRBD1. The germline CDR1 and CDR2 sequences are WSHSY and SAAADI. CDR3 length equals 13 residues. The V and J ends lost 6 bases and 5 bases, in that order; junction bases with no gene match: 7. The CDR3 sequence is CASSQDRVNEQYF. The CDR3 nucleotides read TGCGCCAGCAGCCAAGACAGGGTTAACGAGCAGTACTTC.

As concerns this clone: Other DNA sequences from this sample encode an identical CDR3 as well. The V call is TRBV5-6, the J call TRBJ2-1, with D uncertain. This CDR3 contains 11 residues. CDR1 is SGHDT and CDR2 is YYEEEE in the germline V gene. Trimming took off 2 bases at V and 10 bases at J, with 7 bases between the two ends. CDR3 in amino acids: CASSLAYEQFF. CDR3 sequence (DNA): TGTGCCAGCAGCTTAGCGTACGAGCAGTTCTTC.

The chain combines TRBV7-9 with TRBJ1-4; D possibly corresponds to TRBD1 (6 bases). The CDR3 length is 14 residues. V lost 6 bases and J lost 0, with 8 bases in between. The V gene's germline CDR1 is SEHNR and CDR2 FQNEAQ (reference sequence). CDR3 coding DNA: TGTGCCAGCAGGGACAGTGCAACTAATGAAAAACTGTTTTTT. Amino acids: CASRDSATNEKLFF.

V and J are TRBV29-1 and TRBJ1-2; D is perhaps TRBD1 (6 bases). CDR1 is SQVTM and CDR2 is ANQGSEA in the germline V gene. With 4 bases removed from V and 1 base from J, the gap between germline ends came to 16 bases. This CDR3 contains 15 residues. The CDR3 DNA reads as TGCAGCGTTGTGCCAGGGGAGGGGGGTAACTATGGCTACACCTTC. Protein product: CSVVPGEGGNYGYTF.

V and J are TRBV21-1 and TRBJ1-5; TRBD1 is the table's D call, not checked against the DNA. TRBV21-1 is shown as a pseudogene. The CDR3 spans 19 residues. The CDR3 DNA sequence: TGTGCCAGCAGCAAATTAAAAGGGACAGTCAATCATAGCAATCAGCCCCAGCATTTT. Amino acids: CASSKLKGTVNHSNQPQHF.

The chain is built from TRBV7-9 and TRBJ1-6; TRBD1 might be the D (5 bases). There are 13 residues in the CDR3. The germline V gene has CDR1 SEHNR and CDR2 FQNEAQ (reference sequence). With 1 base removed from V and 10 bases from J, the gap between germline ends came to 8 bases. The CDR3 region is CASSLERGSPLHF. In DNA, the CDR3 is TGTGCCAGCAGCTTAGAAAGGGGATCACCCCTCCACTTT.

The rearrangement links TRBV4-1 to TRBJ1-5; 7 nucleotides match TRBD1. This CDR3 region has 16 residues. V shed 1 base, J shed 4 bases, and the junction held 7 bases outside the gene matches. Germline CDR1 reads MGHRA; CDR2 reads YSYEKL. Here the CDR3 reads CASSQVEQGRNQPQHF. In nucleotides, the CDR3 is TGCGCCAGCAGCCAAGTGGAACAGGGGCGAAATCAGCCCCAGCATTTT.